Below are 10 T cell receptor beta chains sequenced from a single sample in a study of identical twins. MiXCR, applied by TCRdb to the 5' RACE reads, yields one record per CDR3 protein. Of over 550,000 distinct CDR3 sequences listed, around 7.5% were seen once; the top ten hold 1.5% to 2%. This sample also appeared in a second study, on yellow fever vaccine responses in identical twins.

What was sequenced was PBMCs. The receptors here all came from a woman between 18 and 29 years old in good health.

This clonotype has ten or more counts. The rearrangement links TRBV20-1 to TRBJ1-1; 7 bases are a match to TRBD1. Germline V gene lookup returns CDR1 DFQATT and CDR2 SNEGSKA (reference sequence). With V trimmed by 6 bases and J by 2 bases, 6 bases remained unmatched. This CDR3 region has 13 residues. The CDR3 DNA sequence: TGCAGTGCGCCCACAGGGGCAAACACTGAAGCTTTCTTT. Its translation: CSAPTGANTEAFF.

This clonotype was seen just once. Since the CDR3 does not end with the conserved phenylalanine or tryptophan, this likely comes from a read error. V and J are TRBV7-8 and TRBJ2-3; possible D gene TRBD1, 5 bases. Germline assignment: CDR1 SGHVS and CDR2 FQNEAQ. Trimming took off 1 base at V and 2 bases at J, with 7 bases between the two ends. This CDR3 is built from 14 residues. CDR3 residues: CASSLDRNTDTQYL. As DNA, the CDR3 is TGTGCCAGCAGCTTAGACAGGAACACAGATACGCAGTATCTT.

This clonotype was recorded once. CDR3 sequence reads: CASSSPDWTGDSEAFF. The CDR3 region has the DNA TGTGCCAGCAGTTCACCTGATTGGACAGGGGACTCTGAAGCTTTCTTT. V usage is TRBV28 and J usage is TRBJ1-1; 9 bases match TRBD1. In germline, CDR1 is MDHEN, CDR2 SYDVKM. The J segment lost 6 bases and the V segment lost 4 bases, leaving 12 bases of the junction unmatched. This CDR3 is 16 amino acids long.

This clonotype occurred a few times. The rearrangement uses TRBV7-9 and TRBJ2-2; D remains unclear. Trimming stripped 6 bases from V and 0 bases from J, with 11 bases between. The CDR3 spans 15 residues. The germline gives CDR1 SEHNR, CDR2 FQNEAQ (reference sequence). The CDR3 is CASRSGSTNTGELFF. CDR3 sequence (DNA): TGTGCCAGCAGGTCCGGGTCGACGAACACCGGGGAGCTGTTTTTT.

This clonotype has more than one count but fewer than ten. The chain is built from TRBV20-1 and TRBJ2-1; 9 nucleotides match TRBD1. CDR1 is DFQATT and CDR2 is SNEGSKA in the germline V gene (reference sequence). The CDR3 runs 15 residues. Trimming took 2 bases from V and 7 from J; bases not matched to a gene: 9. The CDR3, as DNA: TGCAGTGCTAGATTTCCCAGGACAGGGGTTAATGAGCAGTTCTTC. It specifies CSARFPRTGVNEQFF.

This clonotype occurred a few times. This chain joins TRBV6-1 and TRBJ2-7; 12 nucleotides align to TRBD2. V was pared by 5 bases and J by 5 bases, with 7 bases of the junction left unmatched. CDR1 is MNHNS and CDR2 is SASEGT in the germline V gene. The CDR3 length is 15 residues. This CDR3 is CASSQTSGSVDEQYF. As DNA, the CDR3 is TGTGCCAGCAGTCAGACTAGCGGGAGTGTCGACGAGCAGTACTTC.

In its sample, this clonotype was seen a few times. The chain joins TRBV2 to TRBJ2-2; 10 nucleotides line up with TRBD2. Germline V gives CDR1 SNHLY, CDR2 FYNNEI. V trimming: 2 bases; J trimming: 6 bases; junction bases outside the gene matches: 6. CDR3 length equals 16 residues. The CDR3 bases are TGTGCCAGCAGTGAACCGGGACTAGCGAAAGCCGGGGAGCTGTTTTTT. As protein: CASSEPGLAKAGELFF.

This clonotype was observed many times. The V and J genes are TRBV12-3 or TRBV12-4 and TRBJ1-1, with unresolved D. V was cut by 5 bases and J by 1 base, with 2 bases left in between. The CDR3 totals 11 residues. The CDR3 reads CASSRNTEAFF. CDR3 DNA: TGTGCCAGCAGTCGGAACACTGAAGCTTTCTTT.

J is TRBJ2-5 and V is TRBV29-1; D is possibly TRBD1 (6 bases). V dropped 3 bases and J dropped 4 bases, with 12 bases sitting between them. Germline assignment: CDR1 SQVTM and CDR2 ANQGSEA. The CDR3 has 13 residues. The CDR3 protein is CSVDGAGVETQYF. The CDR3 region has the DNA TGCAGCGTTGACGGGGCAGGGGTAGAGACCCAGTACTTC.

The rearrangement links TRBV20-1 to TRBJ2-2, with TRBD2 matching 11 bases. This CDR3 region has 16 residues. The V and J ends lost 1 base and 7 bases, in that order; junction bases with no gene match: 8. Germline V gene sequence: CDR1 DFQATT, CDR2 SNEGSKA (reference sequence). DNA of the CDR3: TGCAGTGCTAGAGGTCCTAGCGGGGGGTATGGCGGGGAGCTGTTTTTT. It is translated as CSARGPSGGYGGELFF.